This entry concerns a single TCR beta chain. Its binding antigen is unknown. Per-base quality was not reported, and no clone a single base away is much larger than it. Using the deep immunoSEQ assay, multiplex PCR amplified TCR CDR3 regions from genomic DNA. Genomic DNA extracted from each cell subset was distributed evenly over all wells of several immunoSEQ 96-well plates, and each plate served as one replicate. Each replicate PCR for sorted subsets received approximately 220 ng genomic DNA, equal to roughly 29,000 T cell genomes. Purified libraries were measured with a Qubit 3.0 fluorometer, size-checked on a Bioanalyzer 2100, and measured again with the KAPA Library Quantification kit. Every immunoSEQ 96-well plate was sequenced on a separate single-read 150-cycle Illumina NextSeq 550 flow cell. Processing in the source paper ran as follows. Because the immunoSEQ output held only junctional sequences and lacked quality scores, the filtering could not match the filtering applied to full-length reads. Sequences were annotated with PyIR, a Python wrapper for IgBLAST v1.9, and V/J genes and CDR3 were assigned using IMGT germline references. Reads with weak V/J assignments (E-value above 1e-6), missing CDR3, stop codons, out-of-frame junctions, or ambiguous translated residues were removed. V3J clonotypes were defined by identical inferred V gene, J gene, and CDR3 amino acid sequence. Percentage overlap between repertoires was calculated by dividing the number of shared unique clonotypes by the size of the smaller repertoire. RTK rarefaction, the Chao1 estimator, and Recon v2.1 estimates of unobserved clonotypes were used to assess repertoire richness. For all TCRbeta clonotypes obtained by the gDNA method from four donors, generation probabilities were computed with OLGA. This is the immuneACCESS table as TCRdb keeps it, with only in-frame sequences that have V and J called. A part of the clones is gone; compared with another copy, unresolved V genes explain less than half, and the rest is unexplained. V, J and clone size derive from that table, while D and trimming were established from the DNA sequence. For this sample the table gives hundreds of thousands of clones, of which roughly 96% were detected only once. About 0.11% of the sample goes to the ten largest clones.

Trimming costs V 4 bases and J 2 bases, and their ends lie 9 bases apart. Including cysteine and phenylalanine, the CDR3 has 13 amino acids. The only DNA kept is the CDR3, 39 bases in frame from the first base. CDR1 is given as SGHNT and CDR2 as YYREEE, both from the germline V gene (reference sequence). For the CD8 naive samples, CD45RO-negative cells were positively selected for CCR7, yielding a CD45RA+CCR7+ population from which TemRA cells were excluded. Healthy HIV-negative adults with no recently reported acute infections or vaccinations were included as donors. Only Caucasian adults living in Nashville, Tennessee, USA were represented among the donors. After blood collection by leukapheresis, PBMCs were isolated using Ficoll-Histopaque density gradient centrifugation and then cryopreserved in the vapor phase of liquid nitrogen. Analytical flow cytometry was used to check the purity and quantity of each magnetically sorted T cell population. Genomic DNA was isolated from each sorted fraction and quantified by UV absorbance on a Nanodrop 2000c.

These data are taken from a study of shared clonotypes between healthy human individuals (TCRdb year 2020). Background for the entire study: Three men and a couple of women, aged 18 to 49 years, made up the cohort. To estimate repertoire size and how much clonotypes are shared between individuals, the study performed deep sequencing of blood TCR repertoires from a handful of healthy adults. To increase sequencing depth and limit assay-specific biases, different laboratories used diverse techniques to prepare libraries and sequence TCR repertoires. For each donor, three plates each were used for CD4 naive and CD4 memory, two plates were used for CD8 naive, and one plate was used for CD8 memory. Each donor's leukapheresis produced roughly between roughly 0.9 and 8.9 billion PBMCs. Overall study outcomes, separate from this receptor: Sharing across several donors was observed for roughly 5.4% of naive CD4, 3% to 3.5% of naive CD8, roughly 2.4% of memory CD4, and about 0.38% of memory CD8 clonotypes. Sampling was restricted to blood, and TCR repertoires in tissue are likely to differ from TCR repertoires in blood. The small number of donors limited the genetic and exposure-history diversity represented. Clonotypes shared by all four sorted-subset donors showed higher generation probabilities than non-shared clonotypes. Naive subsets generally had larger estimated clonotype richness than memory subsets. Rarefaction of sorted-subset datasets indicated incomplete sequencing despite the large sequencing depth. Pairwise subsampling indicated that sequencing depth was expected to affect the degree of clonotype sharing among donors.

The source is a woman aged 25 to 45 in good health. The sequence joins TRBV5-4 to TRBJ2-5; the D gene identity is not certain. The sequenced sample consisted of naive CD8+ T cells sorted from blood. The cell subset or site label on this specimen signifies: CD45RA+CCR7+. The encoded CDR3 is CASSVAAQETQYF. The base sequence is TGTGCCAGCAGCGTGGCCGCTCAAGAGACCCAGTACTTC. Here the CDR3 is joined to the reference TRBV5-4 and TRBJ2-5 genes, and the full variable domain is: ETGVTQSPTHLIKTRGQQVTLRCSSQSGHNTVSWYQQALGQGPQFIFQYYREEENGRGNFPPRFSGLQFPNYSSELNVNALELDDSALYLCASSVAAQETQYFGPGTRLLVL.